The 30 T cell receptor beta chains in this list originate from one sample, sequenced in a study of blood T cell repertoires in COVID-19. Measured with immunoSEQ multiplex PCR; TCRdb has only the in-frame clones, and not every one. The sample lists 130,000 or so clones, almost 90% occurring once. The sample comprised peripheral blood. The receptors shown here come from a woman in her sixties with acute or convalescent COVID-19.

The chain recombines TRBV15 with TRBJ1-1; tentative D call: TRBD1 (5 bases). V shed 0 bases and J shed 7 bases, with 18 bases lying between them. The V gene's germline CDR1 is LNHNV and CDR2 YYDKDF (reference sequence). This CDR3 is 16 amino acids long. The CDR3 DNA follows: TGTGCCACCAGCAGAGATTGGACTGGTACCGGGGGTGAAGCTTTCTTT. Translated, it gives CATSRDWTGTGGEAFF.

This clone was counted once. The rearrangement joins TRBV5-4 to TRBJ1-1; tentative D call: TRBD1 (6 bases). The CDR3 is 14 residues long. From germline, CDR1 is SGHNT and CDR2 YYREEE (reference sequence). Trimming removed 6 bases from V and 5 bases from J, with 17 bases in between. In DNA, the CDR3 is TGTGCCAGCATCCCGTCTGGGGGCAGGACTGAAGCTTTCTTT. It codes for CASIPSGGRTEAFF.

This chain uses TRBV4-2 with TRBJ2-7; 16 bases are a match to TRBD2. Losses at the gene ends were 5 bases for V and 0 bases for J; bases not matched to a gene: 10. The V gene's germline CDR1 is LGHNA and CDR2 YNFKEQ. The CDR3 contains 19 residues. CDR3 residues: CASSLGTSGGVRFSYEQYF. CDR3 nucleotide sequence: TGTGCCAGCAGCTTAGGGACTAGCGGGGGGGTACGATTCTCCTACGAGCAGTACTTC.

This clone showed up just once. The chain combines TRBV7-2 with TRBJ2-1, with D maybe TRBD2 (5 bases). Trimming removed 1 base at V and 1 base at J, with 8 bases between. From germline, CDR1 is SGHTA and CDR2 FQGNSA. The CDR3 has 15 amino acids. This CDR3 reads CASSLVGGSYNEQFF. The CDR3 DNA is TGTGCCAGCAGCTTAGTAGGAGGATCCTACAATGAGCAGTTCTTC.

The chain links TRBV6-2 or TRBV6-3 to TRBJ1-2; 8 nucleotides align to TRBD1. The J segment lost 7 bases and the V segment lost 6 bases, leaving 7 bases of the junction unmatched. The CDR3 is 13 residues long. The germline V gene encodes CDR1 MNHEY and CDR2 SVGEGT. CDR3 protein: CASSVGTGSGYTF. For the CDR3, the DNA is TGTGCCAGCAGCGTCGGGACAGGTTCTGGCTACACCTTC.

V usage is TRBV2 and J usage is TRBJ1-1; 8 bases align to TRBD1. There are 13 residues in the CDR3. The ends lost 8 bases at V and 1 base at J; junction bases unmatched: 3. In germline, CDR1 is SNHLY, CDR2 FYNNEI. The DNA of the CDR3 is TGTGCCAGCCAGGGGGCTGGGAACACTGAAGCTTTCTTT. Amino acids: CASQGAGNTEAFF.

The chain carries TRBV19 and TRBJ2-7; 11 nucleotides line up with TRBD1. V lost 9 bases to trimming and J lost 4 bases; unmatched junction nucleotides: 5. The CDR3 is made up of 13 amino acids. Germline CDR1 is LNHDA and CDR2 is SQIVND (reference sequence). The CDR3: CASGQGATYEQYF. DNA of the CDR3: TGTGCCAGCGGACAGGGGGCTACGTACGAGCAGTACTTC.

The chain carries TRBV6-6 and TRBJ1-1, with D tentatively TRBD1 (6 bases). In germline, CDR1 is MNHNY, CDR2 SVGAGI (reference sequence). The V and J ends lost 9 bases and 1 base respectively, with 18 bases between them. The CDR3 sequence is 15 residues long. The DNA for the CDR3 is TGTGCCAGTTACCTAAGACAGGAGCCGAACACTGAAGCTTTCTTT. This codes for CASYLRQEPNTEAFF.

The rearrangement links TRBV3-1 (or the pseudogene TRBV3-2) to TRBJ1-3; D might be TRBD1 (5 bases). Per the germline V gene, CDR1 is LGHDT and CDR2 is YNNKEL (reference sequence). Trimming took 1 base from V and 0 from J, leaving 7 bases between them. This CDR3 has 15 amino acids. The CDR3 DNA is TGTGCCAGCAGCCAAGGACAGATCTCTGGAAACACCATATATTTT. Amino acids: CASSQGQISGNTIYF.

CDR3 protein: CASSSNGDQETQYF. CDR3 DNA sequence: TGTGCCAGTTCAAGTAACGGTGACCAAGAGACCCAGTACTTC. The chain links TRBV2 to TRBJ2-5, with D hard to call. The CDR3 consists of 14 residues. The ends were cut back, 9 bases at V and 0 bases at J, with 14 bases in the middle. Per the germline V gene, CDR1 is SNHLY and CDR2 is FYNNEI. Drawing the rest from reference TRBV2 and TRBJ2-5, the complete variable domain is EPEVTQTPSHQVTQMGQEVILRCVPISNHLYFYWYRQILGQKVEFLVSFYNNEISEKSEIFDDQFSVERPDGSNFTLKIRSTKLEDSAMYFCASSSNGDQETQYFGPGTRLLVL.

The V gene is TRBV7-2, the J gene TRBJ2-3; 8 nucleotides align to TRBD2. The CDR3 loop spans 14 amino acids. J was trimmed by 2 bases and V by 4 bases; bases with no gene match: 2. Germline CDR1 reads SGHTA; CDR2 reads FQGNSA. CDR3 DNA: TGTGCCAGCAGCTCCGGGGGGGCCACAGATACGCAGTATTTT. Protein: CASSSGGATDTQYF.

V and J are TRBV7-2 and TRBJ1-2, with D tentatively TRBD1 (6 bases). V lost 1 base, J lost 6 bases, and 15 bases lay in between. The CDR3 is 15 amino acids. CDR1 and CDR2 (germline): SGHTA, FQGNSA. CDR3 amino acids: CASSLGGGALNGYTF. For the CDR3, the DNA is TGTGCCAGCAGCTTAGGCGGGGGGGCTTTGAATGGCTACACCTTC.

The rearrangement joins TRBV10-3 to TRBJ2-5, with TRBD2 identical over 11 bases. Trimming cost V 1 base and J 3 bases; bases outside gene matches: 4. Germline V gene lookup returns CDR1 ENHRY and CDR2 SYGVKD. This CDR3 is 16 amino acids long. The CDR3 here is CAISELASGGKETQYF. CDR3 nucleotide sequence: TGTGCCATCAGTGAGTTAGCTAGCGGGGGGAAAGAGACCCAGTACTTC.

The chain employs TRBV5-1 and TRBJ2-1, with TRBD2 identical over 14 bases. V lost 0 bases, J lost 7 bases, and 9 bases stayed unmatched. In germline, CDR1 is SGHRS, CDR2 YFSETQ. This CDR3 contains 18 residues. The CDR3 DNA reads TGCGCCAGCAGCTTGGTCGGACTAGCGGGGGGAGAGGAAAATGAGCAGTTCTTC. It encodes CASSLVGLAGGEENEQFF.

As DNA, the CDR3 is TGTGCCAGCAGCAGGACAGGAAACTCCTACGAGCAGTACTTC. It specifies CASSRTGNSYEQYF. The chain carries TRBV6-2 or TRBV6-3 and TRBJ2-7, with 7 bases fitting TRBD1. This CDR3 is built from 14 residues. V trimming: 6 bases; J trimming: 0 bases; junction bases outside the gene matches: 5. Per germline, CDR1 MNHEY and CDR2 SVGEGT.

The sample holds a few counts of this clone. J is TRBJ2-2 and V is TRBV7-2, with 13 bases matching TRBD2. This CDR3 is built from 17 residues. J gave up 6 bases and V 5 bases, and 9 bases lay outside the gene matches. CDR1 is SGHTA and CDR2 is FQGNSA in the germline V gene. CDR3 amino acids: CASSRGLAGVFAGELFF. The DNA of the CDR3 is TGTGCCAGCAGCAGAGGACTAGCGGGGGTATTTGCCGGGGAGCTGTTTTTT.

A few counts support this clone. The chain employs TRBV19 and TRBJ1-1, with 10 bases aligning to TRBD1. V dropped 4 bases and J dropped 0; count of bases not matched to a gene: 5. Germline V lookup: CDR1 LNHDA, CDR2 SQIVND (reference sequence). The CDR3 totals 16 residues. In DNA, the CDR3 is TGTGCCAGTAGTAGTCGGACAGGGGGTGTGAACACTGAAGCTTTCTTT. Protein sequence: CASSSRTGGVNTEAFF.

This chain links TRBV11-1 with TRBJ1-1; the D gene is possibly TRBD1 (6 bases). The length of the CDR3 is 14 residues. Per germline, CDR1 SGHAT and CDR2 FQDESV (reference sequence). Trimming shortened V by 1 base and J by 3 bases, and 9 bases separated the two germline ends. CDR3 sequence (DNA): TGTGCCAGCAGCTTAGAGGACAGCTACACTGAAGCTTTCTTT. Protein sequence: CASSLEDSYTEAFF.

The V and J genes are TRBV18 and TRBJ2-1; 8 nucleotides align to TRBD2. Looked up from germline, CDR1 is KGHSH and CDR2 is LQKENI. J lost 0 bases, V lost 3 bases, and 7 bases had no gene match. The CDR3 runs 17 residues. The chain's CDR3 is CASSPPSGYSSYNEQFF. As DNA, the CDR3 is TGTGCCAGCTCACCTCCTAGCGGGTATAGCTCCTACAATGAGCAGTTCTTC.

The V call is TRBV18, the J call TRBJ1-5; tentative D call: TRBD1 (6 bases). CDR3 length equals 15 residues. Per the germline V gene, CDR1 is KGHSH and CDR2 is LQKENI. V lost 4 bases, J lost 2 bases, and 12 bases lay in between. DNA for the CDR3: TGTGCCAGCTCACATTACAGGGAAGGCAATCAGCCCCAGCATTTT. This encodes CASSHYREGNQPQHF. Based on the CDR3 plus reference TRBV18 and TRBJ1-5, the full variable domain is NAGVMQNPRHLVRRRGQEARLRCSPMKGHSHVYWYRQLPEEGLKFMVYLQKENIIDESGMPKERFSAEFPKEGPSILRIQQVVRGDSAAYFCASSHYREGNQPQHFGDGTRLSIL.

The V and J genes are TRBV7-9 and TRBJ1-5; possibly TRBD1 for D (6 bases). Germline lookup yields CDR1 SEHNR and CDR2 FQNEAQ (reference sequence). Trimming stripped 7 bases from V and 4 bases from J, with 8 bases between. This CDR3 has 12 amino acids. In nucleotides, the CDR3 is TGTGCCAGCAAACAGGGAAATCAGCCCCAGCATTTT. It translates to CASKQGNQPQHF.

The chain employs TRBV7-3 and TRBJ2-1; 11 bases agree with TRBD1. The V gene's germline CDR1 is SGHTA and CDR2 FQGTGA. The CDR3 loop spans 14 amino acids. V shed 2 bases and J 8 bases; nucleotides not matched to a gene: 2. The CDR3 here is CASSLGQGAYEQFF. CDR3 nucleotides: TGTGCCAGCAGCTTAGGACAGGGGGCGTATGAGCAGTTCTTC.

The V call is TRBV27, the J call TRBJ1-1; no firm D call. The V end lost 6 bases, the J end lost 1 base, and 9 bases lay between the germline ends. The CDR3 contains 13 residues. The V gene's germline CDR1 is MNHEY and CDR2 SMNVEV (reference sequence). CDR3 in DNA: TGTGCCAGCAGCATCAATAGGAACACTGAAGCTTTCTTT. Its translation: CASSINRNTEAFF.

This chain joins TRBV6-5 and TRBJ1-2, with D perhaps matching TRBD1 (6 bases). With 6 bases removed from V and 3 bases from J, the gap between germline ends came to 11 bases. Per germline, CDR1 MNHEY and CDR2 SVGAGI. There are 13 residues in the CDR3. The CDR3 sequence is CASSLTGYYGYTF. The DNA of the CDR3 is TGTGCCAGCAGCCTAACAGGGTACTATGGCTACACCTTC.

The chain has TRBV7-2 and TRBJ1-2; D is perhaps TRBD1 (5 bases). In germline, CDR1 is SGHTA, CDR2 FQGNSA. V lost 1 base and J 4 bases, leaving 13 bases between the germline ends. The CDR3 is 15 residues long. The CDR3 spells CASSLEGQGFYGYTF. In DNA form, the CDR3 reads TGTGCCAGCAGCTTAGAAGGCCAGGGATTCTATGGCTACACCTTC.

The CDR3 nucleotides are TGCGCCAGCAGCCTTGAGGACAGGGGGCATGGCTACACCTTC. Translating it yields CASSLEDRGHGYTF. This sequence joins TRBV4-1 and TRBJ1-2; 11 positions match TRBD1. Trimming at V came to 4 bases and at J to 6 bases, leaving 4 bases not matched to a gene. The germline V gene encodes CDR1 MGHRA and CDR2 YSYEKL. The CDR3 is made up of 14 amino acids.

The rearrangement joins TRBV7-9 to TRBJ2-1; TRBD2 matches at 9 bases. The CDR3 contains 15 residues. Unmatched junction bases numbered 5, after V lost 2 bases and J lost 6 bases. The germline V gene encodes CDR1 SEHNR and CDR2 FQNEAQ (reference sequence). The CDR3 nucleotides are TGTGCCAGCAGCTTATCTAGCGGGGTTTTCAATGAGCAGTTCTTC. This codes for CASSLSSGVFNEQFF.

V is TRBV7-3 and J is TRBJ2-2; 8 bases are shared with TRBD2. The CDR3 totals 14 residues. Germline V gene sequence: CDR1 SGHTA, CDR2 FQGTGA. The junction had 7 bases not matched to a gene; V was cut back by 7 bases and J by 6 bases. The CDR3 loop is CASTPAGGPGELFF. As DNA, the CDR3 is TGTGCCAGCACCCCCGCGGGGGGCCCCGGGGAGCTGTTTTTT.

The genes are TRBV7-2 and TRBJ1-2; no definite D call. Germline lookup yields CDR1 SGHTA and CDR2 FQGNSA. The CDR3 covers 15 residues. V lost 4 bases to trimming and J lost 0 bases, with 12 bases between them. The CDR3 coding sequence is TGTGCCAGCAGCTCTATACGAGCCACTAACTATGGCTACACCTTC. It translates to CASSSIRATNYGYTF.

This chain uses TRBV7-8 with TRBJ2-5; 15 positions match TRBD2. Germline lookup yields CDR1 SGHVS and CDR2 FQNEAQ. Trimming removed 5 bases from V and 4 bases from J; junction bases left unmatched: 5. The length of the CDR3 is 16 residues. CDR3: CASSVGTSGGLETQYF. As DNA, the CDR3 is TGTGCCAGCAGCGTAGGGACTAGCGGGGGGCTAGAGACCCAGTACTTC.